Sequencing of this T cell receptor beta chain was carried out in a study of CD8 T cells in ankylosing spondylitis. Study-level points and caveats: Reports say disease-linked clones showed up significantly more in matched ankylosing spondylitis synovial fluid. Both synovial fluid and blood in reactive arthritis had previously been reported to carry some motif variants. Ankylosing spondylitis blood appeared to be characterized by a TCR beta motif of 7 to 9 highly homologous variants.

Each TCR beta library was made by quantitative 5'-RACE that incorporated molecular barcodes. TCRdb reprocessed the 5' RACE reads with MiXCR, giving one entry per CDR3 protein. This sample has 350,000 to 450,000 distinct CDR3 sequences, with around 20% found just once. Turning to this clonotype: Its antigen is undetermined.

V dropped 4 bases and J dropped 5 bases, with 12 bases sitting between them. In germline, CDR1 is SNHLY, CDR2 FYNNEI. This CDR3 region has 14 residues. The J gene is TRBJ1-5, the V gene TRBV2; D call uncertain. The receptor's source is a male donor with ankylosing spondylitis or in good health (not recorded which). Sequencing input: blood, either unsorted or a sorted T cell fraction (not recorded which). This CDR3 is CASSVWVSDQPQHF. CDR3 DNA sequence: TGTGCCAGCAGTGTGTGGGTTTCTGATCAGCCCCAGCATTTT. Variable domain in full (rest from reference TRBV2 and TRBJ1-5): EPEVTQTPSHQVTQMGQEVILRCVPISNHLYFYWYRQILGQKVEFLVSFYNNEISEKSEIFDDQFSVERPDGSNFTLKIRSTKLEDSAMYFCASSVWVSDQPQHFGDGTRLSIL.